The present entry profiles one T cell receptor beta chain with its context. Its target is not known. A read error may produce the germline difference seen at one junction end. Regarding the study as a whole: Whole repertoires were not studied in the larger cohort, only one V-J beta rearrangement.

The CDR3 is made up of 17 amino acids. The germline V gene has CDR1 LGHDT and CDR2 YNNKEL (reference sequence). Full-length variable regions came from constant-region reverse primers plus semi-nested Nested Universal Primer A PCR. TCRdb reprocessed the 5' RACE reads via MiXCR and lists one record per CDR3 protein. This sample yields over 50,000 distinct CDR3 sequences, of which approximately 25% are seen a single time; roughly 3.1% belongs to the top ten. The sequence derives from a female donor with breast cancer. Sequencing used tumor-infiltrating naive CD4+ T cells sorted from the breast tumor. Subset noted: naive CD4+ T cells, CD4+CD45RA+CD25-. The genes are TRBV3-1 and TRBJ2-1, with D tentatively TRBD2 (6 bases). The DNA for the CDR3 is TGTGCCAGCAGCCAGTCGACGCTAGCGAATAACAACAATGAGCAGCTCTTC. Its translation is CASSQSTLANNNNEQLF.